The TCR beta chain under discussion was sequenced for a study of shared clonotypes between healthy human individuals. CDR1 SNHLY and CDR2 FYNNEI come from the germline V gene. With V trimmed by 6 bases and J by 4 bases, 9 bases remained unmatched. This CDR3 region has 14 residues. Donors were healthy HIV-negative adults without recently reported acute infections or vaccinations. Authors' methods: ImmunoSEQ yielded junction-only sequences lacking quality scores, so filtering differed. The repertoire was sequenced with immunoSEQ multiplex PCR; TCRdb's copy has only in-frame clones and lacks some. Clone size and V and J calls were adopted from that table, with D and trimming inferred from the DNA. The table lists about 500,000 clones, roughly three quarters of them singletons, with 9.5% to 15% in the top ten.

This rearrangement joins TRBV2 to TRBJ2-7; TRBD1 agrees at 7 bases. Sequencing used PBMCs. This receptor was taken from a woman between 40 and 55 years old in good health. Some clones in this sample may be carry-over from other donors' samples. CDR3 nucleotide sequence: TGTGCCAGCAGAGACAGGGTTAGCGCGTACGAGCAGTACTTC. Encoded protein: CASRDRVSAYEQYF.